Listed here is a single T cell receptor beta chain. This table comes from immunoSEQ multiplex PCR, and its TCRdb copy is limited to in-frame clones, with some not included. Here the sample spans 60,000 to 70,000 clones, roughly 76% being singletons. This sample was taken from a study of memory CD4+ T cells and cytomegalovirus serostatus. Single viable CD3+CD4+CD8-CD45RO+ cells were sorted as the memory CD4+ T cells. CDR3 length: 12 amino acids. The germline CDR1 and CDR2 sequences are ENHRY and SYGVKD. V lost 0 bases and J lost 11, with 11 bases in between. This clonotype was sampled from an adult in good health and CMV-seropositive. Material for sequencing was memory CD4+ T cells from blood. J is TRBJ2-7 and V is TRBV10-3; a possible D gene is TRBD2 (5 bases). The CDR3 DNA reads TGTGCCATCAGTGAGTCAGCGGTAGTGGAGTACTTC. This translates into CAISESAVVEYF.